This TCR beta chain was recorded in a study of Graves' ophthalmopathy and Graves' hyperthyroidism. Study outcomes and limitations: Ophthalmopathy versus stable hyperthyroidism: 13-signature model gave 87.88% sensitivity, 65% to 82% specificity.

The PBMCs originated from roughly 11 ml of fresh peripheral blood. Amplifying from RNA transcripts, the study obtained TCR beta CDR3 regions. The authors performed first-round RT-PCR with HTBI primers and then a second-round multiplex PCR. TCRdb processed the multiplex PCR reads anew with MiXCR; each CDR3 protein has one entry. The data hold around 340,000 distinct CDR3 sequences, with 17% observed a single time. From germline, CDR1 is SGHVS and CDR2 FQNEAQ. V lost 3 bases and J lost 7, with 6 bases in between. This CDR3 has 12 amino acids. Concerning this clonotype itself: Its antigen is undetermined.

This TCR derives from an adult man with Graves' ophthalmopathy. This chain uses TRBV7-8 with TRBJ2-2; the D is unclear. Sequencing was performed on peripheral blood. The CDR3 DNA sequence: TGTGCCAGCAGCTTGGGAAACGGGGAGCTGTTTTTT. This sequence encodes CASSLGNGELFF.